This T cell receptor (beta chain) is from a study of T cells in Graves' hyperthyroidism and ophthalmopathy (dated by TCRdb to between 2018 and 2021). Describing the broader study: Peripheral blood was collected at initial diagnosis, before any treatment. In addition, the study compared T-cell repertoires in thyroid tissue and in blood from several Graves' hyperthyroidism patients. A discovery cohort of about 96 patients, 43 with Graves' ophthalmopathy and under 60 with stable Graves' hyperthyroidism, was used to find distinguishing TCR V-J signatures. The paper describes TCR Vbeta CDR3 sequencing of roughly 130 peripheral blood samples, made up of 43 ophthalmopathy patients, roughly 80 hyperthyroidism patients and 17 progressor patients. Once sampling was done, hyperthyroidism patients were given methimazole at a starting dose of 30 mg daily, whereas ophthalmopathy patients were given high-dose intravenous methylprednisolone. For training and testing, the roughly 100 patients in the discovery cohort were randomly divided in a 7:3 ratio. Whether ophthalmopathy could be predicted prospectively was tested in an independent validation cohort made up of roughly 19 hyperthyroidism patients plus 17 patients who later progressed to ophthalmopathy. Here is what the overall study found, with its caveats: No statistical method was used to fix the sample size in advance, and group allocation was not hidden from the investigators. A 13 V-J signature model separated ophthalmopathy from stable hyperthyroidism, with approximately 87% sensitivity and roughly 84% specificity in cross-validation and 80%/75% in testing. Most expanded thyroid clonotypes (frequency above 0.001) were also detected in blood, a finding suggesting that blood repertoires may reflect thyroid immune responses. During validation, the model predicted progression to ophthalmopathy a median of about 6.5 months ahead of onset, with roughly 65% sensitivity and around 73% specificity.

The hyperthyroidism patients were between 18 and 65 years old and newly diagnosed, with a disease duration of less than 2 months. Any patient with an uncontrolled infection, another autoimmune disease, pregnancy or lactation was excluded. Diagnoses relied on clinical symptoms, serum thyroxine and TRAb, thyroid ultrasound and orbital computed tomography. Blood from progressor patients was drawn when they were first diagnosed with hyperthyroidism, before any ophthalmopathy symptoms appeared. PBMCs were separated from roughly 10 ml of fresh peripheral blood using Ficoll-Paque density gradient centrifugation. Progressor patients were initially diagnosed with Graves' hyperthyroidism and developed ophthalmopathy during follow-up. Total RNA was extracted using Trizol reagent, and RNA quality was assessed on an Agilent 2100 Bioanalyzer. Turning to this clonotype: No cognate antigen has been identified for it. Base-call qualities are not available, and no considerably larger clone is one nucleotide away.

The junction shows trimming of 2 bases on V and 7 bases on J, plus 5 bases between the germline ends. The germline V gene encodes CDR1 SEHNR and CDR2 FQNEAQ (reference sequence). The CDR3 has 11 amino acids, counting the end cysteine and phenylalanine. Only CDR3 DNA remains: 33 bases, in frame from the first base. The TCR beta CDR3 regions were amplified from the RNA transcripts. A first-round RT-PCR of the TCR CDR3 used the HTBI primer set with the Qiagen OneStep RT-PCR kit. The libraries were constructed in a second round of multiplex PCR and then size-selected and purified. The libraries were sequenced on an Illumina HiSeq2000 using paired-end 100 bp reads. The original pipeline was this. SOAPnuke was used to process the raw data, throwing out any read that contained adapters or uncalled bases, had a mean Phred below 15, or lacked an exact constant-primer or identifier match. COPE v1.2.5 was used to merge the high-quality paired reads, and each unique nucleotide sequence was defined as a clonotype. MiTCR v1.1 was used to align the clonotypes against IMGT TRBV, TRBD and TRBJ reference segments. Only V-J combinations with frequency above 0.0001, covering roughly 99% of repertoires, were analysed. The TCS score was defined as F50 (clonal expansion) divided by E x V (chaos), with BLOSUM62-based TCRdist calculated between CDR3 peptides within each V-J. Welch's t-statistics and random forest reduced 450 to 600 V-J features to some 14, which were used in a naive Bayes classifier (R e1071). Through fastp at Q25 and MiXCR, TCRdb rebuilt clones from the public reads, retaining in-frame beta chains. Entries are consolidated by CDR3 protein sequence, retaining the most common genes and DNA. TCRdb's processing, not the authors', yielded these V and J calls. The sample table contains a few hundred thousand distinct CDR3 sequences; only one count was recorded for more than 11% of them. The ten top clones hold about 5.8% of the sample.

The source material was blood. The sequence links TRBV7-9 to TRBJ1-2, with the D gene too uncertain to name. This receptor was taken from a woman aged 30 to 39 with Graves' hyperthyroidism that later progressed to Graves' ophthalmopathy. The DNA sequence is TGTGCCAGCAGCTTAAAAGGTGGCTACACCTTC. This is translated as CASSLKGGYTF.